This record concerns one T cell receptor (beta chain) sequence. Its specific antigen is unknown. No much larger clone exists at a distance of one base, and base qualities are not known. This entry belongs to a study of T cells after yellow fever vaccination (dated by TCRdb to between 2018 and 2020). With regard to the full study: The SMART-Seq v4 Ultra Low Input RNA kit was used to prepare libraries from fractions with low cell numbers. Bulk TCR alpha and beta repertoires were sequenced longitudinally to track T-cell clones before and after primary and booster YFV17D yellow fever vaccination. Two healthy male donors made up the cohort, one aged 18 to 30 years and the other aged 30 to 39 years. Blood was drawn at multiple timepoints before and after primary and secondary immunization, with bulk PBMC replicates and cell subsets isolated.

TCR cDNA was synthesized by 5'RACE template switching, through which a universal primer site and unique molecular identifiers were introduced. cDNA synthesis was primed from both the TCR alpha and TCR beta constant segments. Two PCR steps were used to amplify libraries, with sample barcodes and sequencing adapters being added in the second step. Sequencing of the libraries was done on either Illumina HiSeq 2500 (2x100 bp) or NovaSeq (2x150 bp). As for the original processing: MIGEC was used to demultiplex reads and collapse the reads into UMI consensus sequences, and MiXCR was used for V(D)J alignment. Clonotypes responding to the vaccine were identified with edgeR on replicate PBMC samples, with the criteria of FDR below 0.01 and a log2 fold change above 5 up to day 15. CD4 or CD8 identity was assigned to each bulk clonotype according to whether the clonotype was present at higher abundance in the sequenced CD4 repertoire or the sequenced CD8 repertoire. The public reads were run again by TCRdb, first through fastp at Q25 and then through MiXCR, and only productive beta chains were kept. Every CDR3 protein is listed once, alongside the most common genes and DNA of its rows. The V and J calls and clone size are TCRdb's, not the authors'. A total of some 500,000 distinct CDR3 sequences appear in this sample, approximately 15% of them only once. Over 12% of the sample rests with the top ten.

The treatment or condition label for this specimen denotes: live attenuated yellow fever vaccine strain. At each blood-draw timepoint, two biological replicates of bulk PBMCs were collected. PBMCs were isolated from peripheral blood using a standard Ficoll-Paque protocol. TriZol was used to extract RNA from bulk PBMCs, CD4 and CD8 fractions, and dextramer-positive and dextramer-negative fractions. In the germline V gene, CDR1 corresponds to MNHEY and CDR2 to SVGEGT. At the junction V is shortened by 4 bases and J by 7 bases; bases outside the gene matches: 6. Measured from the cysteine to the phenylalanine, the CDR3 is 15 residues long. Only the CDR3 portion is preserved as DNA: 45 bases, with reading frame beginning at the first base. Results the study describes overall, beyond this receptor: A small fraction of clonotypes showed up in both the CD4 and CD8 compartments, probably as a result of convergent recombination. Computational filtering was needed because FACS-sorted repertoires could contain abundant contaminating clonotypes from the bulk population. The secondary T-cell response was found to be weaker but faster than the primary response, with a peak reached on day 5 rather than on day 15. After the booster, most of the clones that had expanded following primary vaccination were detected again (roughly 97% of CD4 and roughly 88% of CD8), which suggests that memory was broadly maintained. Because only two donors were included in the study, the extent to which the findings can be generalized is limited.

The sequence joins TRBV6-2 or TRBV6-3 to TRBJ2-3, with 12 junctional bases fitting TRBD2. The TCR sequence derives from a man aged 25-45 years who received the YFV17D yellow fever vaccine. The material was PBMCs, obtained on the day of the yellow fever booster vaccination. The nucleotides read TGTGCCAGCAGTTGGTCTAGCGGGAGGGGAAATACGCAGTATTTT. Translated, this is CASSWSSGRGNTQYF.